This TCR beta chain is drawn from a study of OX40 agonist ivuxolimab in advanced cancers. As for the study in general: Three dose-escalation patients had partial responses: one with hepatocellular carcinoma and two with cutaneous melanoma. General study points: Doses of 0.1 to 3.0 mg/kg were accompanied by clonal expansion of CD4+ and CD8+ blood T cells by week 6.

Profiled with immunoSEQ multiplex PCR; TCRdb holds only in-frame clones, not every one. The sample carries roughly 14,000 clones, 80% recorded once. People who had autoimmune disease history or systemic immunosuppression were excluded. Researchers took blood at baseline, on cycle 4 day 1, and on cycle 7 day 1. This clone was seen only once. Its antigen is still unknown. The CDR3 has 16 amino acids. Trimming at V came to 1 base and at J to 2 bases, leaving 7 bases not matched to a gene. Germline V gene lookup returns CDR1 SEHNR and CDR2 FQNEAQ (reference sequence). The material sequenced was CD4+ or CD8+ T cells sorted from blood, taken in a trial of the OX40 agonist ivuxolimab. The sequence was collected from an adult with an advanced solid tumor such as melanoma, head and neck, liver or kidney cancer. The chain has TRBV7-9 and TRBJ2-5, with TRBD2 matching over 7 bases. The CDR3 spells CASSLVGQGGQETQYF. CDR3 sequence (DNA): TGTGCCAGCAGCTTAGTCGGGCAGGGAGGGCAAGAGACCCAGTACTTC.